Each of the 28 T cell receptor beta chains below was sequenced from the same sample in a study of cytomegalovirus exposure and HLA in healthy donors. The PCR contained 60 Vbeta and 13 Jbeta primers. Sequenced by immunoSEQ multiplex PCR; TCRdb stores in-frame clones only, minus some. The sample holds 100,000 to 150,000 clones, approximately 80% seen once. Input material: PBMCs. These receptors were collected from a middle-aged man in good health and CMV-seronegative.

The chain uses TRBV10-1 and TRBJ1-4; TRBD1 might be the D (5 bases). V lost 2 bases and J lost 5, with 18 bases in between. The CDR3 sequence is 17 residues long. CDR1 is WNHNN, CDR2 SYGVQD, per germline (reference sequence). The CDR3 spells CASSEEIAGTENEKLFF. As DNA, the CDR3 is TGCGCCAGCAGTGAGGAGATTGCGGGGACCGAGAATGAAAAACTGTTTTTT.

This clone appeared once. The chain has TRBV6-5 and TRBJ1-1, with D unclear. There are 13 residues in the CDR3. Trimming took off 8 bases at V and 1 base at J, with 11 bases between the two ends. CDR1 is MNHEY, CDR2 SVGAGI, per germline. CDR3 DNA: TGTGCCAGCGCTAAACCTGGGAACACTGAAGCTTTCTTT. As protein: CASAKPGNTEAFF.

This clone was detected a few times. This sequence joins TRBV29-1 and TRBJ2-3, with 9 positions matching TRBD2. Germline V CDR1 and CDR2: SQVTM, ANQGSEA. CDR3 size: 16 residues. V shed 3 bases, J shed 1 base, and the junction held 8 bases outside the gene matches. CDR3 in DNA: TGCAGCGTTGATCCGTGGGCTAGCGGGGGCACAGATACGCAGTATTTT. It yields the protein CSVDPWASGGTDTQYF.

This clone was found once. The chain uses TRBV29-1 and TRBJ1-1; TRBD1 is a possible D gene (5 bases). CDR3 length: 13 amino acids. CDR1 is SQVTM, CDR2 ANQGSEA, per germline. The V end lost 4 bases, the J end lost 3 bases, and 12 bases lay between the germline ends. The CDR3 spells CSVVAGSDTEAFF. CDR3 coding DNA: TGCAGCGTTGTGGCAGGGTCTGACACTGAAGCTTTCTTT.

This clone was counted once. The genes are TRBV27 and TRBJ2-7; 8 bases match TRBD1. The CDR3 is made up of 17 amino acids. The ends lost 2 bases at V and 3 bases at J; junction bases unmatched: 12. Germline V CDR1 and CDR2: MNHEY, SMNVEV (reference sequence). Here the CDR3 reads CASSLGSTGVGGYEQYF. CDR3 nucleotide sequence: TGTGCCAGCAGTTTAGGGTCGACAGGGGTGGGGGGCTACGAGCAGTACTTC.

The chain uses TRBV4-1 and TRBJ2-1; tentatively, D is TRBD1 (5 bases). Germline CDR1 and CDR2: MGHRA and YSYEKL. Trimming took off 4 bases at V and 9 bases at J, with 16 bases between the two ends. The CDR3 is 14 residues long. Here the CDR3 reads CASSPSGAEVEQFF. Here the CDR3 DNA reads TGCGCCAGCAGCCCTTCTGGGGCCGAAGTTGAGCAGTTCTTC.

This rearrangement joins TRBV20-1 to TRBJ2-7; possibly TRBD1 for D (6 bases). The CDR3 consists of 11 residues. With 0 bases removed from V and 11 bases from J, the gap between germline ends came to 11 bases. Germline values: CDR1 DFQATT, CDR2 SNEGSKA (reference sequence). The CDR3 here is CSARDEAGEYF. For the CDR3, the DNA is TGCAGTGCTAGAGATGAGGCAGGGGAGTACTTC.

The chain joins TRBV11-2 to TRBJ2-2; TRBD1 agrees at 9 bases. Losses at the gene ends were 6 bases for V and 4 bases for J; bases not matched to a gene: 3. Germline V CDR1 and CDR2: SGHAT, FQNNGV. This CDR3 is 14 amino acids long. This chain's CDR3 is CASSRTGATGELFF. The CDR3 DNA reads TGTGCCAGCAGTCGGACAGGGGCCACCGGGGAGCTGTTTTTT.

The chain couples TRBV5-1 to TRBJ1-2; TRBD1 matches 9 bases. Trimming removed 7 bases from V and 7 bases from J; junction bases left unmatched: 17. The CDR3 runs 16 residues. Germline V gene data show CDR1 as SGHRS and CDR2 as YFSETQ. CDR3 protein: CASGGVNRGHLSGYTF. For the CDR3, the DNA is TGCGCCAGCGGAGGGGTTAACAGGGGGCACCTCTCTGGCTACACCTTC.

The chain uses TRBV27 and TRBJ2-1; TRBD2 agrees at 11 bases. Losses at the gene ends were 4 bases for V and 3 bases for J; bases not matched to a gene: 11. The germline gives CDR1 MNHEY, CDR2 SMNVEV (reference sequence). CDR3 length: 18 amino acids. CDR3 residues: CASSSLGLAGGFYNEQFF. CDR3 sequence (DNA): TGTGCCAGCAGTTCCCTCGGCCTAGCGGGGGGTTTCTACAATGAGCAGTTCTTC.

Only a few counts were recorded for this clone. CDR3 sequence (DNA): TGTGCCAGCAGTTCTACAGGGGGATCCTATGGCTACACCTTC. Amino acid sequence: CASSSTGGSYGYTF. The J gene is TRBJ1-2, the V gene TRBV5-4; TRBD1 matches at 8 bases. The V gene end was trimmed by 5 bases and the J gene end by 4 bases; junction bases not matched to a gene: 7. Germline CDR1 is SGHNT and CDR2 is YYREEE (reference sequence). CDR3 length equals 14 residues.

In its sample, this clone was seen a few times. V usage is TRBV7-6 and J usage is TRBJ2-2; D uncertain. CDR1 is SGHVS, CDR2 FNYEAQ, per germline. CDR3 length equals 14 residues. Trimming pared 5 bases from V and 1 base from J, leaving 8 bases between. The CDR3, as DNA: TGTGCCAGCAGCGATGCAGTGAACACCGGGGAGCTGTTTTTT. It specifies CASSDAVNTGELFF.

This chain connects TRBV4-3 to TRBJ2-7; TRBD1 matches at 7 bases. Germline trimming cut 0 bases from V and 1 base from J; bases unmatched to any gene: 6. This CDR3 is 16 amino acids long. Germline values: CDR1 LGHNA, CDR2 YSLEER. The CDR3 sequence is CASSQDIATGSYEQYF. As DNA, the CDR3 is TGCGCCAGCAGCCAAGATATCGCGACAGGGTCCTACGAGCAGTACTTC.

Here the CDR3 DNA reads TGTGCCAGCAGTGCCAACTGGGCCCTTTCCAATCAGCCCCAGCATTTT. Translated, it gives CASSANWALSNQPQHF. V and J are TRBV6-1 and TRBJ1-5; D unclear. The CDR3 is made up of 16 amino acids. V lost 4 bases and J lost 3, with 16 bases in between. Germline V CDR1 and CDR2: MNHNS, SASEGT.

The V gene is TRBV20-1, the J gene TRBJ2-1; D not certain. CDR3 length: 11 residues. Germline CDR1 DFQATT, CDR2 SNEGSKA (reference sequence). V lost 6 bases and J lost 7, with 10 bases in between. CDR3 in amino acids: CSATTLNEQFF. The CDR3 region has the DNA TGCAGTGCCACAACCTTAAATGAGCAGTTCTTC.

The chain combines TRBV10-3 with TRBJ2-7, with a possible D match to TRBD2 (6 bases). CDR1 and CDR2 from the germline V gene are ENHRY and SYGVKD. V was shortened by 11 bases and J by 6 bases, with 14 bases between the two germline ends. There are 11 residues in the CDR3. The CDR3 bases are TGTGCCGCCGGGGAGGCGGGCGAGCAGTACTTC. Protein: CAAGEAGEQYF.

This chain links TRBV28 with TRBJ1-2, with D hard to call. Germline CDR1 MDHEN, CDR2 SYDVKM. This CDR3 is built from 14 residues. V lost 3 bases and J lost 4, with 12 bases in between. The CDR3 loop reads CASSFQAGFYGYTF. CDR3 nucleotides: TGTGCCAGCAGTTTCCAGGCGGGGTTCTATGGCTACACCTTC.

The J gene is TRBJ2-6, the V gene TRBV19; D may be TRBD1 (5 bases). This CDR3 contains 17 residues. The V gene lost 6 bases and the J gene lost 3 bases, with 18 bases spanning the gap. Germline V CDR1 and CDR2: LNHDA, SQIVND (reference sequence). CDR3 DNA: TGTGCCAGTAGAGGTTACAGGACAACGGGTGGGGCCAACGTCCTGACTTTC. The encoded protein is CASRGYRTTGGANVLTF.

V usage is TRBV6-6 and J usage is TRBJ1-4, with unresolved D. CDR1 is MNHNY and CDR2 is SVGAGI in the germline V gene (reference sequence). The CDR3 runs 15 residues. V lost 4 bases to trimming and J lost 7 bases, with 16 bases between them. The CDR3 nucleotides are TGTGCCAGCAGTTGGAGGCAGGACGGCACTGAAAAACTGTTTTTT. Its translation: CASSWRQDGTEKLFF.

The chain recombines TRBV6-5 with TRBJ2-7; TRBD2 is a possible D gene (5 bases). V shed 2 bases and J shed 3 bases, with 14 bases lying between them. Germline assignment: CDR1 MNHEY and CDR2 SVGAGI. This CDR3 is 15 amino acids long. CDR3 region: CASSYEEAGYYEQYF. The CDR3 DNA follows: TGTGCCAGCAGTTACGAGGAGGCTGGGTACTACGAGCAGTACTTC.

CDR3 in DNA: TGTGCCAGCAGTTTAAAGGGGTACACCGGGGAGCTGTTTTTT. Protein: CASSLKGYTGELFF. The chain has TRBV28 and TRBJ2-2, with a tentative D call TRBD1 (5 bases). The V gene's germline CDR1 is MDHEN and CDR2 SYDVKM. This CDR3 spans 14 amino acids. Trimming cost V 2 bases and J 3 bases, with 7 bases left between them.

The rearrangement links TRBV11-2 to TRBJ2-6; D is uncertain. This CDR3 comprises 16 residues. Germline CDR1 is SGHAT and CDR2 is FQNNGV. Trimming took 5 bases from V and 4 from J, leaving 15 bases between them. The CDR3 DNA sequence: TGTGCCAGCAGCCCCGGCGGCCCGTTGGGGGCCAACGTCCTGACTTTC. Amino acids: CASSPGGPLGANVLTF.

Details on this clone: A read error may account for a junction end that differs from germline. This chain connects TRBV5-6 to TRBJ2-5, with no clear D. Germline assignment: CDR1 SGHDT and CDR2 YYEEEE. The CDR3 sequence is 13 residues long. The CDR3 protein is CASSFLAREAQYF. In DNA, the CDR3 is TGTGCCAGCAGCTTCCTCGCGAGAGAGGCCCAGTACTTC.

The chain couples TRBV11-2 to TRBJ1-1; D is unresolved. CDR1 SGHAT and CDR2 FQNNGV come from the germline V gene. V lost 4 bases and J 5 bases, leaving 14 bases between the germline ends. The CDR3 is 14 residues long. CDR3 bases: TGTGCCAGCAGCTGGGAGGGAAGGATAACTGAAGCTTTCTTT. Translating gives CASSWEGRITEAFF.

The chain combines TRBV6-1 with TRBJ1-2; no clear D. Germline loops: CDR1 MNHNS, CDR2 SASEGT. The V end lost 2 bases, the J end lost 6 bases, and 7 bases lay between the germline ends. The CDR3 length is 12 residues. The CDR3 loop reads CASSESVNGYTF. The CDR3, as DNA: TGTGCCAGCAGTGAATCGGTTAATGGCTACACCTTC.

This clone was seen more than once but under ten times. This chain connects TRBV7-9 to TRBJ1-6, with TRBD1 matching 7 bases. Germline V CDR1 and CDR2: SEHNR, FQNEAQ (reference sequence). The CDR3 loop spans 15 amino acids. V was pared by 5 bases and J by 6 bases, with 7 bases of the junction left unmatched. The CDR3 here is CASSNRGQLNSPLHF. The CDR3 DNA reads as TGTGCCAGCAGCAACAGGGGACAGCTTAATTCACCCCTCCACTTT.

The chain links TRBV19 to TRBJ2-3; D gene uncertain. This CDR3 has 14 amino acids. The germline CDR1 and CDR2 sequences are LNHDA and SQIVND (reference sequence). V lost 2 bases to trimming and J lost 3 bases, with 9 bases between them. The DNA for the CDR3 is TGTGCCAGTAGTATATATGGCAGAACAGATACGCAGTATTTT. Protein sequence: CASSIYGRTDTQYF.

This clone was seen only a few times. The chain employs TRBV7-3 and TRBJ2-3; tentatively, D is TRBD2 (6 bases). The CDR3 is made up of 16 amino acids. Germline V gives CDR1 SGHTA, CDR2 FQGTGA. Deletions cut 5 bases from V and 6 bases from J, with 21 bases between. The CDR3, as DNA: TGTGCCAGCAGCCGGAGTAACGTCGCGGGGAGCGATACGCAGTATTTT. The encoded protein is CASSRSNVAGSDTQYF.